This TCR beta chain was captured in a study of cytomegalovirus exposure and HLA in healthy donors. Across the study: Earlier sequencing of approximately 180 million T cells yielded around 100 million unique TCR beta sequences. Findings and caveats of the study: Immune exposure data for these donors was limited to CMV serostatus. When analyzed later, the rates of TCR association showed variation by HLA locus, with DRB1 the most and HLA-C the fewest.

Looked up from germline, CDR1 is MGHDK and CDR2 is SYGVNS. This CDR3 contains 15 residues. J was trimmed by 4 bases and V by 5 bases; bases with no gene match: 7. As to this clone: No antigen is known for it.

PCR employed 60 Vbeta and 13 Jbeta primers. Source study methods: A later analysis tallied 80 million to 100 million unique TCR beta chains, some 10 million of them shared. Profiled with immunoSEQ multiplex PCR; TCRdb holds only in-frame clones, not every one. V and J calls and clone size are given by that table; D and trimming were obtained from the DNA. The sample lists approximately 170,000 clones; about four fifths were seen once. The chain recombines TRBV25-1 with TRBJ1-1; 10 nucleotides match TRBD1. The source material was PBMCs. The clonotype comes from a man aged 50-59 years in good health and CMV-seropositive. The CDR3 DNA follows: TGTGCCAGCAGTCCCGGGACAGGGGAGGTCACTGAAGCTTTCTTT. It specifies CASSPGTGEVTEAFF. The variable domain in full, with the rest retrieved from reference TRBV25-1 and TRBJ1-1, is EADIYQTPRYLVIGTGKKITLECSQTMGHDKMYWYQQDPGMELHLIHYSYGVNSTEKGDLSSESTVSRIRTEHFPLTLESARPSHTSQYLCASSPGTGEVTEAFFGQGTRLTVV.